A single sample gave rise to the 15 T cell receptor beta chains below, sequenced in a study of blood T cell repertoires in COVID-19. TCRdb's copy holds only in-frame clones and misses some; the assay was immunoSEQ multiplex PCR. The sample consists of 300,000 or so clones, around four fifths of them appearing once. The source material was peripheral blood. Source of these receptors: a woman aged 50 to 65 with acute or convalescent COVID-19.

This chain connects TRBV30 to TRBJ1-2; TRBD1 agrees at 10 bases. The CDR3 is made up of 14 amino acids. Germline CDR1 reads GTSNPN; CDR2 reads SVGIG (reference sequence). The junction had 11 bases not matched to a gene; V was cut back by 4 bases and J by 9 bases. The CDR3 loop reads CAWKSLGQGDSYTF. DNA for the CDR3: TGTGCCTGGAAAAGCCTCGGACAGGGGGATAGCTACACCTTC.

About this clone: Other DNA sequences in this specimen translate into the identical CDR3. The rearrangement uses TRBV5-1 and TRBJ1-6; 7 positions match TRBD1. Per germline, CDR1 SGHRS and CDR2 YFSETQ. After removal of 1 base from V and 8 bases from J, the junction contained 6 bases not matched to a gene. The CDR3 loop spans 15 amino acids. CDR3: CASSLTGTVDSPLHF. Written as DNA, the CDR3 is TGCGCCAGCAGCTTGACAGGGACAGTTGATTCACCCCTCCACTTT. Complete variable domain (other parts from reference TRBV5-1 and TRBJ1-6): KAGVTQTPRYLIKTRGQQVTLSCSPISGHRSVSWYQQTPGQGLQFLFEYFSETQRNKGNFPGRFSGRQFSNSRSEMNVSTLELGDSALYLCASSLTGTVDSPLHFGNGTRLTVT.

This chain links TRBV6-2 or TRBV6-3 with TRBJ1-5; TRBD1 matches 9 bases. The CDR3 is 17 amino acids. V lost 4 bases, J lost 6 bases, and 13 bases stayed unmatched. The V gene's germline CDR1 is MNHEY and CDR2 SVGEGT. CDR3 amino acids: CASSSIHTGGLVQPQHF. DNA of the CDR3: TGTGCCAGCAGTTCGATACATACAGGGGGCTTGGTTCAGCCCCAGCATTTT.

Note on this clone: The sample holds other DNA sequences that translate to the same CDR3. The CDR3 loop is CASSQEGGGYTF. In nucleotides, the CDR3 is TGTGCCAGCAGCCAAGAAGGGGGTGGCTACACCTTC. The rearrangement joins TRBV3-1 (or the pseudogene TRBV3-2) to TRBJ1-2; the D gene is possibly TRBD1 (6 bases). Trimming cost V 0 bases and J 7 bases, with 6 bases left between them. This CDR3 spans 12 amino acids. Germline V gene sequence: CDR1 LGHDT, CDR2 YNNKEL (reference sequence).

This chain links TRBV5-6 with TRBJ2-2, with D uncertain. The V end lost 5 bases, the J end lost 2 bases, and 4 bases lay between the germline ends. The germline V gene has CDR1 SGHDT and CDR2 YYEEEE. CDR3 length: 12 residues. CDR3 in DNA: TGTGCCAGCAGTTTAAACACCGGGGAGCTGTTTTTT. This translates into CASSLNTGELFF.

CDR3 sequence (DNA): TGCAGCGCATGGACAATTGGCGAAAAACTGTTTTTT. Translated: CSAWTIGEKLFF. V gene TRBV29-1 combines with J gene TRBJ1-4, with D possibly TRBD1 on 5 matching bases. V was cut by 7 bases and J by 8 bases, with 14 bases left in between. Per the germline V gene, CDR1 is SQVTM and CDR2 is ANQGSEA. The CDR3 length is 12 residues.

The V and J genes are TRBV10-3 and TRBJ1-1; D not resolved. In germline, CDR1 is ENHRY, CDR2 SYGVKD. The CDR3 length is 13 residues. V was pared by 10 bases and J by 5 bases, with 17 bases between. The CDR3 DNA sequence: TGTGCCACAGGCGGGGATGCGGCAACTGAAGCTTTCTTT. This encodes CATGGDAATEAFF.

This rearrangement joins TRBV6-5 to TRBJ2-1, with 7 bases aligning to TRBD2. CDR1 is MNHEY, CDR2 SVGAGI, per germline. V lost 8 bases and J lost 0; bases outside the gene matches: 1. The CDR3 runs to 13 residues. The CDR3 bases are TGTGCCAGCCGACTAGCCTCCTACAATGAGCAGTTCTTC. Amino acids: CASRLASYNEQFF.

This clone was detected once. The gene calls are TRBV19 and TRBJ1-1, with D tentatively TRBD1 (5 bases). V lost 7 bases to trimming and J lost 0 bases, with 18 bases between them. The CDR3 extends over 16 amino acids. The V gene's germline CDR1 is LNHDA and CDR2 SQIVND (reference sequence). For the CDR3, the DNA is TGTGCCAGTACCTTGAAGTTGGGGGGGATGAACACTGAAGCTTTCTTT. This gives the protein CASTLKLGGMNTEAFF.

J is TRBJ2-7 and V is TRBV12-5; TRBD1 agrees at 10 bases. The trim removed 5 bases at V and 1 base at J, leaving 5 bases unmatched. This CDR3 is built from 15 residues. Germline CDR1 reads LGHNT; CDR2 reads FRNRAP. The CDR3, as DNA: TGTGCTAGTGGTGGGGACAGGGGAGAATCCTACGAGCAGTACTTC. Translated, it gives CASGGDRGESYEQYF.

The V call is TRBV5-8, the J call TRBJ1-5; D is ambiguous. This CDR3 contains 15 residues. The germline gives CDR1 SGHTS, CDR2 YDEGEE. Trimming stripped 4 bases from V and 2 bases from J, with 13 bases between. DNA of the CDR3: TGTGCCAGCAGCGCGGTGCGCCGGGGCAATCAGCCCCAGCATTTT. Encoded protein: CASSAVRRGNQPQHF.

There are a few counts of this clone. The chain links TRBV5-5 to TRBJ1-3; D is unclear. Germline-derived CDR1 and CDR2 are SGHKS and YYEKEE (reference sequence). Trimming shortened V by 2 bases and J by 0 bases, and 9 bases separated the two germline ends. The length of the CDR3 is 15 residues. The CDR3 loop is CASSFFESSGNTIYF. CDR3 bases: TGTGCCAGCAGCTTCTTTGAGAGCTCTGGAAACACCATATATTTT.

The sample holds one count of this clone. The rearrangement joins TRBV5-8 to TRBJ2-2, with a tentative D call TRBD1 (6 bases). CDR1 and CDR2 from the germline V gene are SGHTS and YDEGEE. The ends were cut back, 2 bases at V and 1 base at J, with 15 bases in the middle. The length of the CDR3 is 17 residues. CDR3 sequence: CASSFYRKGGNTGELFF. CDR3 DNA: TGTGCCAGCAGCTTTTATCGGAAAGGGGGGAACACCGGGGAGCTGTTTTTT.

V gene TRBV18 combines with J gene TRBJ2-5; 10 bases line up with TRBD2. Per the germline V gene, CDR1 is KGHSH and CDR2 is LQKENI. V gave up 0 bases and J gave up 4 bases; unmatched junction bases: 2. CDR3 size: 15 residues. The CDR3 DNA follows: TGTGCCAGCTCACCACCGAGCGGGAGGGGAGAGACCCAGTACTTC. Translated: CASSPPSGRGETQYF.

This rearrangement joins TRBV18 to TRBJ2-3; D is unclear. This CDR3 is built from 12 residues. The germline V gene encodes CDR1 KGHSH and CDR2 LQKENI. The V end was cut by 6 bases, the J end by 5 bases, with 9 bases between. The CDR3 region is CASSHPGDTQYF. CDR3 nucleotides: TGTGCCAGCTCTCACCCGGGAGATACGCAGTATTTT.